This T cell receptor beta chain was retrieved from a study of blood T cell repertoires in COVID-19. In the study overall: Acute and convalescent COVID-19 samples came from the United States, Italy and Spain. From T cells, B-cell-depleted T cells, or PBMCs came the material, which was cDNA or gDNA.

As concerns this clone: The DNA is left out, because the CDR3 cannot be placed on it with certainty; the CDR3 is given as TCRdb lists it.

Source study methods: Reference gene primer amplification gave estimated nucleated cell counts. The data were produced by immunoSEQ multiplex PCR, yet TCRdb's version contains in-frame clones alone and is incomplete. That table is the source of V, J and clone size, and D and trimming were worked out from the DNA. There are roughly 72,000 clones in the sample; 70% to 80% occur only once, and around 5.8% lies in the top ten. CDR1 and CDR2 from the germline V gene are SNHLY and FYNNEI. The CDR3 is 17 amino acids in total, end residues counted. Sequencing input: peripheral blood. The rearrangement links TRBV2 to TRBJ2-3; the D call in the table, TRBD2, was not verified against the DNA. This receptor was identified in a woman older than 75 with active or convalescent COVID-19. The chain's CDR3 is CASSTSLAGGPVDTQYF.